This TCR beta chain was captured in a study of response to subunit inactivated influenza vaccine. TCRdb re-called the RT-PCR reads through MiXCR, storing one row per CDR3 protein. This sample yields hundreds of thousands of distinct CDR3 sequences, of which less than 15% are seen a single time; 7.5% to 8% belongs to the top ten. The CDR3 contains 15 residues. Trimming shortened V by 2 bases and J by 3 bases, and 13 bases separated the two germline ends. Germline V gene sequence: CDR1 SGDLS, CDR2 YYNGEE. This material consisted of PBMCs from blood, taken 14 to 15 days before vaccination. This TCR was recovered from a man in his forties or fifties who received an inactivated influenza vaccine. The rearrangement uses TRBV9 and TRBJ2-3, with D possibly being TRBD2 (5 bases). The CDR3 DNA follows: TGTGCCAGCAGCGTCGCTAGCAGACAAACAGATACGCAGTATTTT. Encoded protein: CASSVASRQTDTQYF.